The next 28 T cell receptor beta chains were all read from a single sample in a study of cytomegalovirus exposure and HLA in healthy donors. The study ran its PCR with 60 Vbeta and 13 Jbeta primers. The assay was immunoSEQ multiplex PCR, and TCRdb's table has in-frame clones only and misses some. The table records about 140,000 clones, roughly 77% of them present only once. Material: PBMCs. The receptors derive from a man younger than 35 in good health and CMV-seropositive.

The genes are TRBV11-3 and TRBJ2-7; D not resolved. The CDR3 runs 13 residues. The germline gives CDR1 SGHNT, CDR2 YENEEA. The germline V and J ends were trimmed by 1 base and 3 bases, with 7 bases remaining between them. The CDR3 here is CASSLGSVYEQYF. In DNA form, the CDR3 reads TGTGCCAGCAGCTTAGGTTCGGTCTACGAGCAGTACTTC.

V and J are TRBV5-1 and TRBJ2-7, with 10 positions matching TRBD1. The germline gives CDR1 SGHRS, CDR2 YFSETQ. The V and J ends lost 3 bases and 5 bases, in that order; junction bases with no gene match: 2. The CDR3 is made up of 13 amino acids. In nucleotides, the CDR3 is TGCGCCAGCAGCTGGGACAGGGGTAACGAGCAGTACTTC. This sequence encodes CASSWDRGNEQYF.

This clone has just a few counts. The chain recombines TRBV6-1 with TRBJ2-1; 7 nucleotides match TRBD2. The J segment lost 6 bases and the V segment lost 8 bases, leaving 13 bases of the junction unmatched. The CDR3 length is 15 residues. Germline V CDR1 and CDR2: MNHNS, SASEGT. This CDR3 is CASGRAREGRNEQFF. The CDR3 DNA reads TGTGCCAGCGGACGAGCGAGGGAGGGCCGCAATGAGCAGTTCTTC.

This clone was seen a few times. The chain recombines TRBV2 with TRBJ2-7; TRBD1 might be the D (6 bases). V dropped 7 bases and J dropped 6 bases, with 16 bases sitting between them. The length of the CDR3 is 13 residues. Per the germline V gene, CDR1 is SNHLY and CDR2 is FYNNEI. CDR3 bases: TGTGCCAGCACCAACCTCGGGACATCCGAGCAGTACTTC. Protein: CASTNLGTSEQYF.

V gene TRBV28 combines with J gene TRBJ2-5; 8 bases map to TRBD2. The CDR3 is 13 residues long. Trimming took 6 bases from V and 3 from J; bases not matched to a gene: 3. Germline CDR1 is MDHEN and CDR2 is SYDVKM. The CDR3: CASRLAGKETQYF. CDR3 bases: TGTGCCAGCAGGCTAGCGGGTAAAGAGACCCAGTACTTC.

This clone was observed once. CDR3 DNA: TGCAGCGTTGATATCGGTCTAGCGGGAGTCTATGAGCAGTTCTTC. Translation gives CSVDIGLAGVYEQFF. The J gene is TRBJ2-1, the V gene TRBV29-1, with 10 positions matching TRBD2. Germline trimming cut 3 bases from V and 8 bases from J; bases unmatched to any gene: 10. The germline V gene has CDR1 SQVTM and CDR2 ANQGSEA. The CDR3 runs to 15 residues.

The genes are TRBV9 and TRBJ1-2; no clear D gene. The V end was cut by 0 bases, the J end by 6 bases, with 3 bases between. There are 11 residues in the CDR3. The germline gives CDR1 SGDLS, CDR2 YYNGEE. The CDR3 DNA is TGTGCCAGCAGCGTAGGTAATGGCTACACCTTC. Amino acids: CASSVGNGYTF.

This chain joins TRBV4-2 and TRBJ2-1, with 11 bases identical to TRBD2. The CDR3 extends over 20 amino acids. Germline V gene sequence: CDR1 LGHNA, CDR2 YNFKEQ. V shed 1 base and J 8 bases; nucleotides not matched to a gene: 19. CDR3 loop: CASSQGPLKLAGDFSYEQFF. In DNA, the CDR3 is TGTGCCAGCAGCCAAGGTCCGCTAAAACTAGCGGGAGATTTCTCTTATGAGCAGTTCTTC.

The V gene is TRBV2, the J gene TRBJ1-2; 9 positions agree with TRBD1. Losses at the gene ends were 7 bases for V and 2 bases for J; bases not matched to a gene: 5. Germline V gene data show CDR1 as SNHLY and CDR2 as FYNNEI. The CDR3 has 14 amino acids. CDR3 region: CASKRDRVNYGYTF. CDR3 DNA sequence: TGTGCCAGCAAAAGGGACAGGGTGAACTATGGCTACACCTTC. Full variable domain (rest looked up from reference TRBV2 and TRBJ1-2): EPEVTQTPSHQVTQMGQEVILRCVPISNHLYFYWYRQILGQKVEFLVSFYNNEISEKSEIFDDQFSVERPDGSNFTLKIRSTKLEDSAMYFCASKRDRVNYGYTFGSGTRLTVV.

V gene TRBV5-6 combines with J gene TRBJ1-5; tentatively, D is TRBD1 (6 bases). V was cut by 6 bases and J by 4 bases, with 8 bases left in between. Germline V gene lookup returns CDR1 SGHDT and CDR2 YYEEEE. The CDR3 has 12 residues. The CDR3 bases are TGTGCCAGCAACACAGGGAATCAGCCCCAGCATTTT. As protein: CASNTGNQPQHF.

A few counts support this clone. The chain recombines TRBV28 with TRBJ1-1; D not resolved. Between the trimmed V and J ends, which lost 6 bases and 3 bases, there was a span of 14 bases. The length of the CDR3 is 14 residues. From germline, CDR1 is MDHEN and CDR2 SYDVKM. The CDR3 spells CASRGPRGDTEAFF. CDR3 sequence (DNA): TGTGCCAGCAGAGGGCCTCGCGGGGACACTGAAGCTTTCTTT.

The rearrangement uses TRBV5-4 and TRBJ2-7, with 7 bases lining up with TRBD2. Germline lookup yields CDR1 SGHNT and CDR2 YYREEE (reference sequence). V lost 0 bases to trimming and J lost 6 bases; unmatched junction nucleotides: 9. The CDR3 length is 15 residues. The DNA for the CDR3 is TGTGCCAGCAGCTTGGGCGGGGGACCCGATGCCGAGCAGTACTTC. Protein product: CASSLGGGPDAEQYF.

The DNA of the CDR3 is TGTGCCAGTAGTGCCAGGGCGGGAGTAGCCAATGAGCAGTTCTTC. It specifies CASSARAGVANEQFF. J is TRBJ2-1 and V is TRBV19; 7 bases fit TRBD2. Germline V CDR1 and CDR2: LNHDA, SQIVND (reference sequence). This CDR3 is built from 15 residues. J gave up 6 bases and V 5 bases, and 10 bases lay outside the gene matches.

The chain couples TRBV19 to TRBJ1-2; 9 bases match TRBD1. V shed 3 bases and J 6 bases; nucleotides not matched to a gene: 14. From germline, CDR1 is LNHDA and CDR2 SQIVND (reference sequence). The CDR3 consists of 17 residues. The CDR3 DNA is TGTGCCAGTAGTATCCTAATACCGGGACAGGGAGTCCATGGCTACACCTTC. Amino acid sequence: CASSILIPGQGVHGYTF.

The chain employs TRBV6-1 and TRBJ1-4; D is unclear. The germline V gene encodes CDR1 MNHNS and CDR2 SASEGT. The CDR3 totals 13 residues. The V gene lost 8 bases and the J gene lost 2 bases, with 9 bases spanning the gap. This chain's CDR3 is CASSYVTNEKLFF. As DNA, the CDR3 is TGTGCCAGCTCCTACGTGACTAATGAAAAACTGTTTTTT.

This chain joins TRBV28 and TRBJ2-3, with D tentatively TRBD1 (6 bases). Trimming shortened V by 5 bases and J by 8 bases, and 20 bases separated the two germline ends. The CDR3 covers 15 residues. The germline CDR1 and CDR2 sequences are MDHEN and SYDVKM. CDR3 bases: TGTGCCAGCAGTCCCCCCAAGATCCAGGGGCTTACGCAGTATTTT. It translates to CASSPPKIQGLTQYF.

This chain uses TRBV7-9 with TRBJ1-2; 9 nucleotides match TRBD1. The ends lost 5 bases at V and 4 bases at J; junction bases unmatched: 8. CDR1 SEHNR and CDR2 FQNEAQ come from the germline V gene (reference sequence). The CDR3 runs to 15 residues. The CDR3 DNA reads TGTGCCAGCAGCCTCGACAGGGGGAAACCCTATGGCTACACCTTC. Amino acids: CASSLDRGKPYGYTF. Full variable domain (outside the CDR3, taken from reference TRBV7-9 and TRBJ1-2): DTGVSQNPRHKITKRGQNVTFRCDPISEHNRLYWYRQTLGQGPEFLTYFQNEAQLEKSRLLSDRFSAERPKGSFSTLEIQRTEQGDSAMYLCASSLDRGKPYGYTFGSGTRLTVV.

The chain carries TRBV28 and TRBJ2-5; D may be TRBD1 (5 bases). Germline V gene lookup returns CDR1 MDHEN and CDR2 SYDVKM. The CDR3 consists of 10 residues. V was clipped by 11 bases and J by 5 bases, with 9 bases between them. The CDR3 DNA is TGTGCCTCAGGGCGGGAGACCCAGTACTTC. Amino acid sequence: CASGRETQYF.

The rearrangement joins TRBV5-6 to TRBJ2-7; the match to TRBD2 covers 9 bases. CDR1 and CDR2 from the germline V gene are SGHDT and YYEEEE. The CDR3 has 15 amino acids. The V segment lost 0 bases and the J segment 3 bases; nucleotides outside the gene matches: 4. The CDR3 nucleotides read TGTGCCAGCAGCTTGGAACTAGCGGGCCTCTACGAGCAGTACTTC. This gives the protein CASSLELAGLYEQYF.

V is TRBV27 and J is TRBJ2-2; D possibly corresponds to TRBD2 (6 bases). The ends were cut back, 5 bases at V and 9 bases at J, with 19 bases in the middle. CDR1 is MNHEY, CDR2 SMNVEV, per germline (reference sequence). This CDR3 is built from 15 residues. CDR3 coding DNA: TGTGCCAGCAGTGGACTACTCGGTGCGTACAGGGAGCTGTTTTTT. It is translated as CASSGLLGAYRELFF.

V is TRBV10-3 and J is TRBJ2-5, with 7 bases fitting TRBD1. Per germline, CDR1 ENHRY and CDR2 SYGVKD. CDR3 size: 14 residues. The trim removed 10 bases at V and 7 bases at J, leaving 15 bases unmatched. CDR3 DNA sequence: TGTGCCACTTACAACTCCGGGACAGTAGGGACCCAGTACTTC. This gives the protein CATYNSGTVGTQYF.

V is TRBV6-5 and J is TRBJ2-7; D is perhaps TRBD1 (6 bases). The germline V gene has CDR1 MNHEY and CDR2 SVGAGI. The CDR3 is made up of 14 amino acids. V gave up 2 bases and J gave up 2 bases, with 10 bases separating them. The CDR3, as DNA: TGTGCCAGCAGTTACGTGGACAGTCCCTACGAGCAGTACTTC. It yields the protein CASSYVDSPYEQYF.

This clone was counted a few times. This rearrangement joins TRBV19 to TRBJ2-5; D is possibly TRBD1 (7 bases). CDR1 and CDR2 (germline): LNHDA, SQIVND (reference sequence). This CDR3 is 15 amino acids long. V was trimmed by 7 bases and J by 2 bases, leaving 17 bases between them. The CDR3 DNA reads as TGTGCCAGTAACAACAGGAGGGGGCCTCAAGAGACCCAGTACTTC. Translation: CASNNRRGPQETQYF.

This clone was counted a single time. The chain employs TRBV28 and TRBJ1-2; D unclear. V was trimmed by 4 bases and J by 8 bases, leaving 11 bases between them. This CDR3 spans 12 amino acids. Per germline, CDR1 MDHEN and CDR2 SYDVKM. The CDR3 spells CASSSSREGYTF. The CDR3 DNA is TGTGCCAGCAGTTCGTCGCGAGAAGGCTACACCTTC.

The gene calls are TRBV14 and TRBJ2-7, with 7 nucleotides matching TRBD1. CDR3 length: 19 residues. The germline gives CDR1 SGHDN, CDR2 FVKESK. J gave up 3 bases and V 7 bases, and 24 bases lay outside the gene matches. CDR3: CASKRSGTAGFRQGYEQYF. In DNA form, the CDR3 reads TGTGCCAGCAAACGGTCCGGGACCGCCGGATTCCGACAGGGCTACGAGCAGTACTTC.

The table lists this clone with a few counts. The chain is built from TRBV19 and TRBJ2-3; perhaps TRBD2 as D (6 bases). The CDR3 covers 15 residues. The V gene lost 9 bases and the J gene lost 0 bases, with 16 bases spanning the gap. Germline values: CDR1 LNHDA, CDR2 SQIVND (reference sequence). The CDR3 DNA sequence: TGTGCCAGCGGGTTGGGCGGGAAAAGCACAGATACGCAGTATTTT. Amino acid sequence: CASGLGGKSTDTQYF. Variable domain in full (rest from reference TRBV19 and TRBJ2-3): DGGITQSPKYLFRKEGQNVTLSCEQNLNHDAMYWYRQDPGQGLRLIYYSQIVNDFQKGDIAEGYSVSREKKESFPLTVTSAQKNPTAFYLCASGLGGKSTDTQYFGPGTRLTVL.

This clone was seen once. The chain recombines TRBV5-1 with TRBJ1-1; TRBD1 aligns across 7 bases. Germline V gives CDR1 SGHRS, CDR2 YFSETQ. This CDR3 is built from 16 residues. V lost 3 bases to trimming and J lost 3 bases; unmatched junction nucleotides: 11. The CDR3 nucleotides are TGCGCCAGCAGCTCAGGGGGACCTCTCGGGGACACTGAAGCTTTCTTT. Protein sequence: CASSSGGPLGDTEAFF.

The rearrangement joins TRBV7-3 to TRBJ2-2; D may be TRBD1 (5 bases). The germline V gene encodes CDR1 SGHTA and CDR2 FQGTGA. With 3 bases removed from V and 0 bases from J, the gap between germline ends came to 23 bases. The CDR3 length is 20 residues. The CDR3 coding sequence is TGTGCCAGCAGCTTGGTTCCACACAAACCCGACAGCGCGAACACCGGGGAGCTGTTTTTT. It is translated as CASSLVPHKPDSANTGELFF. The full variable domain, with the rest looked up from reference TRBV7-3 and TRBJ2-2, is GAGVSQTPSNKVTEKGKYVELRCDPISGHTALYWYRQSLGQGPEFLIYFQGTGAADDSGLPNDRFFAVRPEGSVSTLKIQRTERGDSAVYLCASSLVPHKPDSANTGELFFGEGSRLTVL.